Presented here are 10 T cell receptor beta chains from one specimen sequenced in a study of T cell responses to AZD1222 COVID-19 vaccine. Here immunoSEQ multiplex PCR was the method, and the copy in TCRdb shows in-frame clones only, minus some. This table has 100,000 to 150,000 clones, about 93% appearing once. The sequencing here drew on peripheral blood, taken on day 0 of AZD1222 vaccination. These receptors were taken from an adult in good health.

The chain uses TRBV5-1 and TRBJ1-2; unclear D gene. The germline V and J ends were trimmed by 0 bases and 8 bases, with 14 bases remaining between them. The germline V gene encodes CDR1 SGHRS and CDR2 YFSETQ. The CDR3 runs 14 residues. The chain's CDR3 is CASSLAVGPGGYTF. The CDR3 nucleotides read TGCGCCAGCAGCTTGGCGGTAGGACCTGGCGGCTACACCTTC.

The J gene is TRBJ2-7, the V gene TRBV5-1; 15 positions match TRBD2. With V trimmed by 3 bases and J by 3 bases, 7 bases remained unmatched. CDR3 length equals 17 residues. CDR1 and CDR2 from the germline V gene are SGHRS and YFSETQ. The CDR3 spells CASSSGLAGGPLYEQYF. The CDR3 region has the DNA TGCGCCAGCAGCTCCGGACTAGCGGGGGGGCCACTCTACGAGCAGTACTTC. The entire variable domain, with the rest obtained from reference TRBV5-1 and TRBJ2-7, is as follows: KAGVTQTPRYLIKTRGQQVTLSCSPISGHRSVSWYQQTPGQGLQFLFEYFSETQRNKGNFPGRFSGRQFSNSRSEMNVSTLELGDSALYLCASSSGLAGGPLYEQYFGPGTRLTVT.

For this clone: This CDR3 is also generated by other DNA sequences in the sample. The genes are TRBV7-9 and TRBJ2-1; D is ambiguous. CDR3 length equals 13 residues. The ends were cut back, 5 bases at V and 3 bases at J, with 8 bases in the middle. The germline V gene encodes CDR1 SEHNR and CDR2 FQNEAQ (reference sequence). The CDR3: CASSLSSYNEQFF. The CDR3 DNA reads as TGTGCCAGCAGCCTATCGAGCTACAATGAGCAGTTCTTC.

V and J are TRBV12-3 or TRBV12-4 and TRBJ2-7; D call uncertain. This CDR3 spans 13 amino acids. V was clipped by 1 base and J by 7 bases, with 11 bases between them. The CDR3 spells CASSLDQLREQYF. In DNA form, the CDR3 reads TGTGCCAGCAGTTTAGATCAACTACGAGAGCAGTACTTC.

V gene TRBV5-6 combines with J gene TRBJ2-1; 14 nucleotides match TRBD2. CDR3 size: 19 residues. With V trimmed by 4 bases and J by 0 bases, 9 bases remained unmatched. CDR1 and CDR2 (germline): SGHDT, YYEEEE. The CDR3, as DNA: TGTGCCAGCAGCGGCGGGGGACTAGCGGGAGCGAGCTCCTACAATGAGCAGTTCTTC. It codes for CASSGGGLAGASSYNEQFF.

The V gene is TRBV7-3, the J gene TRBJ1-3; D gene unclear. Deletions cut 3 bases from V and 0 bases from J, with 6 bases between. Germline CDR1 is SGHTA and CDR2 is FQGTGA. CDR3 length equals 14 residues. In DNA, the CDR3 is TGTGCCAGCAGCTTGGAGGGCTCTGGAAACACCATATATTTT. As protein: CASSLEGSGNTIYF.

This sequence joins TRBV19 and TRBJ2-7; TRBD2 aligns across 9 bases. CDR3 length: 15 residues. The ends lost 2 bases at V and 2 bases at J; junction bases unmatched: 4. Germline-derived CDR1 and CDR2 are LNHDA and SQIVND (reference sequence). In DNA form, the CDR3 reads TGTGCCAGTAGTATAAAAGCGGGAGGCCCCTACGAGCAGTACTTC. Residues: CASSIKAGGPYEQYF.

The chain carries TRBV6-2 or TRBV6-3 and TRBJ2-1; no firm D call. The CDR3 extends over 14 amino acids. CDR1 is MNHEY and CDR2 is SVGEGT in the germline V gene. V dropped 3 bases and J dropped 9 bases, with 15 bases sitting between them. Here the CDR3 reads CASSYSRMFVEQFF. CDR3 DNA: TGTGCCAGCAGTTATTCGCGCATGTTTGTTGAGCAGTTCTTC.

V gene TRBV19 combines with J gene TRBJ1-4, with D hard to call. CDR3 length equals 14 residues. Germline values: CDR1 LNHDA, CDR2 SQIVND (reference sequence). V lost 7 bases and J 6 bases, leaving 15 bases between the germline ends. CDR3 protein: CASTLVQWDEKLFF. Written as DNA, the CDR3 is TGTGCCAGTACCCTAGTTCAATGGGATGAAAAACTGTTTTTT.

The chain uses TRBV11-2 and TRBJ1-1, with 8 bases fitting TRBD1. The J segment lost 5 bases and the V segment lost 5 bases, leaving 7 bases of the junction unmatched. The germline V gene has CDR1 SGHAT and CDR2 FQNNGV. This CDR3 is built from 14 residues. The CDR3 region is CASSTQGAGTEAFF. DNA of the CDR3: TGTGCCAGCAGCACTCAGGGGGCCGGGACTGAAGCTTTCTTT.